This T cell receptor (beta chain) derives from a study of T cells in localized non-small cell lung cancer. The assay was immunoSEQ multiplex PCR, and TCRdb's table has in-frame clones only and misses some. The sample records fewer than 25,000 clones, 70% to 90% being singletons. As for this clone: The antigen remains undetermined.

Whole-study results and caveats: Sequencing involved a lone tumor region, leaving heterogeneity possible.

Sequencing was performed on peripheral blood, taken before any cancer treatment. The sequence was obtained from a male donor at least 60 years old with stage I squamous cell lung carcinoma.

The CDR3 DNA sequence: TGTGCCAGCAGCTTAGATTTCAGGGCTGGGGCCAACGTCCTGACTTTC. This sequence encodes CASSLDFRAGANVLTF. The rearrangement links TRBV7-8 to TRBJ2-6, with D maybe TRBD1 (5 bases). Germline lookup yields CDR1 SGHVS and CDR2 FQNEAQ. Trimming removed 1 base from V and 2 bases from J, with 9 bases in between. The CDR3 consists of 16 residues. The variable domain in full, completed from reference TRBV7-8 and TRBJ2-6, reads GAGVSQSPRYKVAKRGQDVALRCDPISGHVSLFWYQQALGQGPEFLTYFQNEAQLDKSGLPSDRFFAERPEGSVSTLKIQRTQQEDSAVYLCASSLDFRAGANVLTFGAGSRLTVL.